The 21 T cell receptor beta chains below were found in one sample sequenced in a study of blood T cells in healthy people across ages. PCR was performed a second time for 7 to 11 cycles using a sample-barcoded 5' primer and a J-beta primer mix. TCRdb analysed the 5' RACE reads with MiXCR anew, one entry per CDR3 protein. The profile shows fewer than 1.5 million distinct CDR3 sequences, around 42% of them singletons. The sample was blood. Receptors were obtained from a woman younger than 35 in good health.

This clonotype has just a few counts. The chain uses TRBV20-1 and TRBJ2-3; D is possibly TRBD2 (6 bases). The CDR3 loop spans 14 amino acids. V lost 1 base to trimming and J lost 5 bases, with 13 bases between them. The V gene's germline CDR1 is DFQATT and CDR2 SNEGSKA (reference sequence). The CDR3 coding sequence is TGCAGTGCTAGAGTGGGCGGAGGGCTAGATACGCAGTATTTT. Amino acid sequence: CSARVGGGLDTQYF.

A few counts support this clonotype. The rearrangement uses TRBV5-1 and TRBJ2-3; D possibly uses TRBD1 or TRBD2 (6 bases each). The CDR3 is 16 amino acids. V was shortened by 1 base and J by 2 bases, with 14 bases between the two germline ends. Per the germline V gene, CDR1 is SGHRS and CDR2 is YFSETQ. The CDR3 spells CASSLPGADSTDTQYF. The CDR3 region has the DNA TGCGCCAGCAGCTTGCCGGGGGCCGACTCCACAGATACGCAGTATTTT.

This clonotype turned up a few times. This chain links TRBV3-1 with TRBJ2-7, with D perhaps TRBD2 (6 bases). Germline CDR1 LGHDT, CDR2 YNNKEL (reference sequence). The CDR3 spans 16 residues. The ends were cut back, 1 base at V and 2 bases at J, with 15 bases in the middle. CDR3 region: CASSQAPLALPYEQYF. The DNA for the CDR3 is TGTGCCAGCAGCCAAGCTCCCCTAGCGCTCCCCTACGAGCAGTACTTC.

This clonotype was picked up a small number of times. The CDR3 protein is CASSHAFGRSNQPQHF. CDR3 bases: TGCGCCAGCAGCCACGCCTTCGGGCGTAGCAATCAGCCCCAGCATTTT. J is TRBJ1-5 and V is TRBV4-1; D is uncertain. Germline V lookup: CDR1 MGHRA, CDR2 YSYEKL. The CDR3 consists of 16 residues. Trimming stripped 3 bases from V and 0 bases from J, with 12 bases between.

V and J are TRBV27 and TRBJ2-6, with a tentative D call TRBD1 (5 bases). Germline CDR1 and CDR2: MNHEY and SMNVEV (reference sequence). Trimming pared 7 bases from V and 0 bases from J, leaving 22 bases between. This CDR3 is 19 amino acids long. The CDR3 bases are TGTGCCAGCACCACACTCGACAGCTTAACTATCTCTGGGGCCAACGTCCTGACTTTC. Protein product: CASTTLDSLTISGANVLTF.

About this clonotype: The junction does not match germline at one end; this may be a read error. V and J are TRBV4-3 and TRBJ1-3, with D possibly matching TRBD1 (6 bases). Germline-derived CDR1 and CDR2 are LGHNA and YSLEER. The CDR3 runs 17 residues. CDR3 DNA: TGCGCCAGCAGCGCCCGATGGGGGGGGCGTCCTGAAAACACCACATATTTT. Translating it yields CASSARWGGRPENTTYF.

The J gene is TRBJ2-3, the V gene TRBV6-5; D is undetermined. Trimming took 5 bases from V and 1 from J, leaving 7 bases between them. Looked up from germline, CDR1 is MNHEY and CDR2 is SVGAGI. The CDR3 consists of 13 residues. The CDR3 sequence is CASSTPGTDTQYF. CDR3 DNA sequence: TGTGCCAGCAGTACGCCTGGCACAGATACGCAGTATTTT.

This clonotype turned up a few times. The V call is TRBV12-3 or TRBV12-4, the J call TRBJ2-3, with 7 bases matching TRBD2. J gave up 6 bases and V 6 bases, and 15 bases lay outside the gene matches. There are 16 residues in the CDR3. CDR3 bases: TGTGCCAGCAGCCCTCCTGGACTAGTGGGGGGGGATACGCAGTATTTT. Its protein is CASSPPGLVGGDTQYF.

This clonotype has a handful of counts. This chain uses TRBV15 with TRBJ2-2; the D gene is possibly TRBD2 (6 bases). The germline V gene has CDR1 LNHNV and CDR2 YYDKDF (reference sequence). The CDR3 totals 13 residues. V lost 2 bases and J lost 6, with 7 bases in between. The CDR3 loop is CATSRREAGELFF. As DNA, the CDR3 is TGTGCCACCAGCAGAAGGGAGGCCGGGGAGCTGTTTTTT.

The genes are TRBV12-3 or TRBV12-4 and TRBJ1-1, with TRBD1 identical over 8 bases. The CDR3 covers 14 residues. The V and J ends lost 6 bases and 5 bases, in that order; junction bases with no gene match: 8. This CDR3 reads CASRTNRGWTEAFF. DNA for the CDR3: TGTGCCAGCAGGACAAACAGGGGGTGGACTGAAGCTTTCTTT.

This clonotype was seen a few times. The V and J genes are TRBV9 and TRBJ2-2; D remains ambiguous. V was shortened by 5 bases and J by 8 bases, with 10 bases between the two germline ends. The CDR3 has 12 amino acids. CDR1 and CDR2 from the germline V gene are SGDLS and YYNGEE. As DNA, the CDR3 is TGTGCCAGCAGTTTCCTCCCTGGGGAGCTGTTTTTT. Protein sequence: CASSFLPGELFF.

This clonotype showed up just once. The chain links TRBV20-1 to TRBJ1-5, with D uncertain. The ends were cut back, 0 bases at V and 2 bases at J, with 11 bases in the middle. In germline, CDR1 is DFQATT, CDR2 SNEGSKA (reference sequence). The CDR3 spans 15 residues. The CDR3 region has the DNA TGCAGTGCTAGAGATGAACTTGGGGGCAATCAGCCCCAGCATTTT. Amino acid sequence: CSARDELGGNQPQHF.

The rearrangement uses TRBV30 and TRBJ2-1, with D possibly TRBD2 on 7 matching bases. The better agreement between TRBJ2-7 and the DNA end casts doubt on the J call. The CDR3 has 14 amino acids. Germline V gene sequence: CDR1 GTSNPN, CDR2 SVGIG (reference sequence). In nucleotides, the CDR3 is TGTGCCTGGAAGGGGGGGCTTCTATCCTACGAGCAGTACTTC. Amino acids: CAWKGGLLSYEQYF.

The chain has TRBV12-3 or TRBV12-4 and TRBJ1-5, with no clear D. The CDR3 has 13 residues. V lost 5 bases and J 5 bases, leaving 10 bases between the germline ends. CDR3 sequence: CASSPRRDQPQHF. The CDR3 DNA reads as TGTGCCAGCAGTCCCCGGAGGGATCAGCCCCAGCATTTT.

This clonotype was picked up many times. The genes are TRBV12-3 or TRBV12-4 and TRBJ1-6, with TRBD1 identical over 9 bases. The CDR3 runs 13 residues. J was trimmed by 7 bases and V by 6 bases; bases with no gene match: 1. The CDR3 region has the DNA TGTGCCAGCAGCGGACAGGGGAATTCACCCCTCCACTTT. Encoded protein: CASSGQGNSPLHF.

This clonotype was seen just once. This chain joins TRBV20-1 and TRBJ1-5; TRBD1 matches at 10 bases. Trimming took 0 bases from V and 4 from J; bases not matched to a gene: 15. This CDR3 is 19 amino acids long. Germline CDR1 is DFQATT and CDR2 is SNEGSKA (reference sequence). CDR3 nucleotides: TGCAGTGCTAGAGAAGAACTAACCGGGACAGGGGTTAAGAATCAGCCCCAGCATTTT. This encodes CSAREELTGTGVKNQPQHF.

This clonotype showed up just a few times. The chain combines TRBV12-3 or TRBV12-4 with TRBJ1-2, with no clear D. The CDR3 covers 12 residues. V lost 3 bases to trimming and J lost 8 bases, with 10 bases between them. Here the CDR3 DNA reads TGTGCCAGCAGTTTGGGCAGAATCGGCTACACCTTC. Its translation: CASSLGRIGYTF.

This chain joins TRBV7-6 and TRBJ2-1; TRBD2 matches 7 bases. Losses at the gene ends were 2 bases for V and 3 bases for J; bases not matched to a gene: 7. This CDR3 is 16 amino acids long. Per germline, CDR1 SGHVS and CDR2 FNYEAQ. This CDR3 reads CASSLFSSGVYNEQFF. The CDR3 DNA sequence: TGTGCCAGCAGCTTATTTTCTAGCGGAGTCTACAATGAGCAGTTCTTC.

The V gene is TRBV6-1, the J gene TRBJ2-1; TRBD1 aligns across 9 bases. Trimming at V came to 11 bases and at J to 7 bases, leaving 12 bases not matched to a gene. From germline, CDR1 is MNHNS and CDR2 SASEGT. This CDR3 has 14 amino acids. CDR3 coding DNA: TGTGCCGGTAAACAGGGGGCCGTAGGTAATGAGCAGTTCTTC. Protein: CAGKQGAVGNEQFF.

The J gene is TRBJ2-3, the V gene TRBV6-5; D is unresolved. Per the germline V gene, CDR1 is MNHEY and CDR2 is SVGAGI. CDR3 length: 13 amino acids. V was pared by 5 bases and J by 7 bases, with 13 bases between. This CDR3 is CASSPLISYTQYF. In DNA form, the CDR3 reads TGTGCCAGCAGTCCACTTATAAGCTATACGCAGTATTTT.

In this sample, this clonotype turned up a few times. The V gene is TRBV10-3, the J gene TRBJ2-7; a possible D gene is TRBD1 (6 bases). Trimming left V 10 bases short and J 0 bases short, with 16 bases between. The germline V gene has CDR1 ENHRY and CDR2 SYGVKD. CDR3 length: 14 residues. CDR3 nucleotide sequence: TGTGCCACCCAGAGGCAGGGGTCCTCCTACGAGCAGTACTTC. Translated, it gives CATQRQGSSYEQYF.